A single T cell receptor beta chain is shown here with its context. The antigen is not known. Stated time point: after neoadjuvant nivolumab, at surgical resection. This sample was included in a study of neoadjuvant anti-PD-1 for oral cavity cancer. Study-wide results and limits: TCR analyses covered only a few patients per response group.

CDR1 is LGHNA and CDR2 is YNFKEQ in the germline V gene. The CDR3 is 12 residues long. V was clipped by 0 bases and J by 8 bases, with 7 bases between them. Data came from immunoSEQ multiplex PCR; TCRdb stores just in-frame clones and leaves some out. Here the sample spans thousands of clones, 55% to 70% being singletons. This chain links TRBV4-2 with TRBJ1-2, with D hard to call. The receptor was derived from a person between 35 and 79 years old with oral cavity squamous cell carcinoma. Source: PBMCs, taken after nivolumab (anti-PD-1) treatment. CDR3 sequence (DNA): TGTGCCAGCAGCCAAGATGCCCAGGGCTACACCTTC. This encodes CASSQDAQGYTF.